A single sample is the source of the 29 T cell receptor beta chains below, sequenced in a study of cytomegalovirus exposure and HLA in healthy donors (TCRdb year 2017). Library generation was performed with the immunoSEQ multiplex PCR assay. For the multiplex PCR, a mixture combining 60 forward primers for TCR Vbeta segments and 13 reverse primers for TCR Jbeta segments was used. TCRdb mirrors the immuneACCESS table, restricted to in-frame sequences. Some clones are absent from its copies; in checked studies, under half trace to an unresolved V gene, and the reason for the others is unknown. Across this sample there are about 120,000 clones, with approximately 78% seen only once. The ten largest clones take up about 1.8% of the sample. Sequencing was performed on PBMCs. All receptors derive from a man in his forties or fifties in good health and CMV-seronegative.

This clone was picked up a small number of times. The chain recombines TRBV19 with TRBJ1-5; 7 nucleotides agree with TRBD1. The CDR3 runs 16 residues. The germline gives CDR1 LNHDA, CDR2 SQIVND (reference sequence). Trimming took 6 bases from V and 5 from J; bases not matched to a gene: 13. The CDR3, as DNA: TGTGCCAGTAGGTCGCTAGGACAGGCAAAACATCAGCCCCAGCATTTT. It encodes CASRSLGQAKHQPQHF.

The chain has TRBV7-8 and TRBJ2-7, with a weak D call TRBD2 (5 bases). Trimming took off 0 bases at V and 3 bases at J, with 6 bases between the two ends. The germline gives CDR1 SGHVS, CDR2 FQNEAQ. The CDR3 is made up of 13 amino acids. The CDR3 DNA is TGTGCCAGCAGCTTAGCGGGAGACTACGAGCAGTACTTC. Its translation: CASSLAGDYEQYF.

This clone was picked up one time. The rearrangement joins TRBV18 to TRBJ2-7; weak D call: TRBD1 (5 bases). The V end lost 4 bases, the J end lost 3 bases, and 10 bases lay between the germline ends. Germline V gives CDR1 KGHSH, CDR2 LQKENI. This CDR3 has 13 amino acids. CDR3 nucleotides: TGTGCCAGCTCACAGGGGTGGGACTACGAGCAGTACTTC. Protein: CASSQGWDYEQYF.

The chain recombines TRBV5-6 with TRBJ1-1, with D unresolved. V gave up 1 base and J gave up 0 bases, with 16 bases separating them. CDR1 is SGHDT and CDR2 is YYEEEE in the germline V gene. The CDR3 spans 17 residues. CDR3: CASSLRPSGRLNTEAFF. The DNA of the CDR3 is TGTGCCAGCAGCTTGCGCCCCTCCGGGAGATTGAACACTGAAGCTTTCTTT.

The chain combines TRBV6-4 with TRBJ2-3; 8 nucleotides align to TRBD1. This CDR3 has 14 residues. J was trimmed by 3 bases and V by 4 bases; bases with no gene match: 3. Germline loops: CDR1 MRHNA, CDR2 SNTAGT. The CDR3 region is CASSGTGSTDTQYF. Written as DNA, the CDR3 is TGTGCCAGCAGTGGGACAGGGAGTACAGATACGCAGTATTTT.

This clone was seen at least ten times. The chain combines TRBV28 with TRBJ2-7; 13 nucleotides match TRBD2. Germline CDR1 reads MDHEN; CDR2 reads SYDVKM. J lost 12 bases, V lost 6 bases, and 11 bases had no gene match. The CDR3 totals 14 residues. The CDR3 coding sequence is TGTGCCAGCAGCCGCGGACTAGCGGGAGAGTCGCCGTACTTC. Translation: CASSRGLAGESPYF.

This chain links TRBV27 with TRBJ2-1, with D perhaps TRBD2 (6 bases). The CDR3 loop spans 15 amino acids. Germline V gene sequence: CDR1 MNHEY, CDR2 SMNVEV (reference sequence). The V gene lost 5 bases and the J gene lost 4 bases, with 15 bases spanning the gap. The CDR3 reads CASSLGTPNYNEQFF. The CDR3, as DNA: TGTGCCAGCAGTCTAGGGACTCCGAATTACAATGAGCAGTTCTTC.

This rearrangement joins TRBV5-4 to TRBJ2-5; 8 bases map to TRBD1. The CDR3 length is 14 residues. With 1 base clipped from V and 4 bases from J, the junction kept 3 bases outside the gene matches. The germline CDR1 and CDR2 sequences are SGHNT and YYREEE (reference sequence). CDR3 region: CASSLTGGGETQYF. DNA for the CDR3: TGTGCCAGCAGCTTGACAGGGGGAGGAGAGACCCAGTACTTC. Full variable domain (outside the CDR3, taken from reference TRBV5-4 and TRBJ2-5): ETGVTQSPTHLIKTRGQQVTLRCSSQSGHNTVSWYQQALGQGPQFIFQYYREEENGRGNFPPRFSGLQFPNYSSELNVNALELDDSALYLCASSLTGGGETQYFGPGTRLLVL.

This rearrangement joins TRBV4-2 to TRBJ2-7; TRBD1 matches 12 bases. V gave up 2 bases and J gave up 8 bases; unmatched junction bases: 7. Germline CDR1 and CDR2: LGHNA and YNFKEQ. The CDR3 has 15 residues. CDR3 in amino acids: CASSQPPGQGAQQYF. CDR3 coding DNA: TGTGCCAGCAGCCAACCGCCGGGACAGGGGGCTCAGCAGTACTTC.

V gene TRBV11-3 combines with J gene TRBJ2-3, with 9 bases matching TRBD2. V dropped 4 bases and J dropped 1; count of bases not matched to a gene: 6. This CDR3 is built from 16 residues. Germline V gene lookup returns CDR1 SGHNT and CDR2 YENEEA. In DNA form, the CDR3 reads TGTGCCAGCAGCTCATCTGCGGGGGGGGGCACAGATACGCAGTATTTT. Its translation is CASSSSAGGGTDTQYF.

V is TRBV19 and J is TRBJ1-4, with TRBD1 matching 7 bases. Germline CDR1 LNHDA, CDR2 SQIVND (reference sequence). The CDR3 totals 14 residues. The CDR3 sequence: CASQGTATNEKLFF. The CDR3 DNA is TGTGCAAGTCAAGGGACAGCAACTAATGAAAAACTGTTTTTT.

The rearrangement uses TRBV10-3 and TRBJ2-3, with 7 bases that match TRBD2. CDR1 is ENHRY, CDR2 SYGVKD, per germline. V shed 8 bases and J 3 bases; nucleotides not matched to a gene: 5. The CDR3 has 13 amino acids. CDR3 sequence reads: CAIGGGRTDTQYF. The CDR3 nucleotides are TGTGCCATCGGTGGCGGGAGAACAGATACGCAGTATTTT.

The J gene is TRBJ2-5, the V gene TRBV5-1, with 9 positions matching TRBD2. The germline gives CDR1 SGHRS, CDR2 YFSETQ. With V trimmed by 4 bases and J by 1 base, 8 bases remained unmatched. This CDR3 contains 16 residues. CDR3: CASSIGSGSSQETQYF. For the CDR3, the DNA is TGCGCCAGCAGCATAGGTAGCGGGAGTTCCCAAGAGACCCAGTACTTC.

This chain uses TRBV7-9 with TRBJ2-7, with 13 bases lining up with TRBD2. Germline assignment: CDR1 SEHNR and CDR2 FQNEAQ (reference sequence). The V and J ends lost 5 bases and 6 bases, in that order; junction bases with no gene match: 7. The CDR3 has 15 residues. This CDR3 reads CASSTRTSGSGEQYF. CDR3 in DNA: TGTGCCAGCAGCACCCGGACTAGCGGGAGTGGCGAGCAGTACTTC.

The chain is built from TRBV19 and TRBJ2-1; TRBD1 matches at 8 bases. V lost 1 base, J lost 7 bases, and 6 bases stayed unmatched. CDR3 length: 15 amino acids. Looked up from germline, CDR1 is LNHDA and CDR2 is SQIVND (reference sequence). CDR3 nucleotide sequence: TGTGCCAGTAGTATAGTGGCACAGGGGGTGAATGAGCAGTTCTTC. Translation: CASSIVAQGVNEQFF.

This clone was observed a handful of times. This chain's CDR3 is CASVGAEAFF. In nucleotides, the CDR3 is TGTGCCAGCGTCGGGGCTGAAGCTTTCTTT. The rearrangement links TRBV6-1 to TRBJ1-1; D gene uncertain. V lost 8 bases and J 6 bases, leaving 7 bases between the germline ends. Germline V gene sequence: CDR1 MNHNS, CDR2 SASEGT. CDR3 size: 10 residues.

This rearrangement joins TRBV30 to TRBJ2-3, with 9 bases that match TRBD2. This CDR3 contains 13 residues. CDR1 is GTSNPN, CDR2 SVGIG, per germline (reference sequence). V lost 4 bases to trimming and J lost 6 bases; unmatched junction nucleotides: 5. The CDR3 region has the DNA TGTGCCTGGACTAGCGGGGTCAAGGATACGCAGTATTTT. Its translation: CAWTSGVKDTQYF.

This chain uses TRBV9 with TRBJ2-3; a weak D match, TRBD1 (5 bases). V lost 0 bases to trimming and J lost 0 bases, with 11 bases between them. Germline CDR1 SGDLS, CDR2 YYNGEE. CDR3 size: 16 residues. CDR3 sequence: CASSVDWGGSTDTQYF. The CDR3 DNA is TGTGCCAGCAGCGTAGACTGGGGCGGAAGCACAGATACGCAGTATTTT.

The CDR3, as DNA: TGTGCCAGCAGCTTGCATCCGGGGACTAGCGGATCCTACGAGCAGTACTTC. This translates into CASSLHPGTSGSYEQYF. The chain is built from TRBV5-6 and TRBJ2-7; TRBD2 matches at 11 bases. J was trimmed by 1 base and V by 1 base; bases with no gene match: 7. CDR3 length: 17 residues. Germline V gives CDR1 SGHDT, CDR2 YYEEEE.

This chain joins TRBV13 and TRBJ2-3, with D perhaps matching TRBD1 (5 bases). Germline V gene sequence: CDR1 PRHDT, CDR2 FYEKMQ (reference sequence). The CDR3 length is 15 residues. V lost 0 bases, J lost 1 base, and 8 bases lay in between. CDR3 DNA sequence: TGTGCCAGCAGCTTAGGGACAGAGCGCACAGATACGCAGTATTTT. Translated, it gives CASSLGTERTDTQYF. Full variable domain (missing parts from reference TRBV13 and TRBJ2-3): AAGVIQSPRHLIKEKRETATLKCYPIPRHDTVYWYQQGPGQDPQFLISFYEKMQSDKGSIPDRFSAQQFSDYHSELNMSSLELGDSALYFCASSLGTERTDTQYFGPGTRLTVL.

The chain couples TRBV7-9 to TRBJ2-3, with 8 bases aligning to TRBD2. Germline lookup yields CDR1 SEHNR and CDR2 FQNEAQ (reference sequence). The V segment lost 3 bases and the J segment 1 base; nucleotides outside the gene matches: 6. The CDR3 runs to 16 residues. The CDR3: CASSFSGTGRTDTQYF. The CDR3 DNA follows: TGTGCCAGCAGCTTTAGCGGGACTGGGCGCACAGATACGCAGTATTTT. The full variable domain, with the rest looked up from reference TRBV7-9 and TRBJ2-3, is DTGVSQNPRHKITKRGQNVTFRCDPISEHNRLYWYRQTLGQGPEFLTYFQNEAQLEKSRLLSDRFSAERPKGSFSTLEIQRTEQGDSAMYLCASSFSGTGRTDTQYFGPGTRLTVL.

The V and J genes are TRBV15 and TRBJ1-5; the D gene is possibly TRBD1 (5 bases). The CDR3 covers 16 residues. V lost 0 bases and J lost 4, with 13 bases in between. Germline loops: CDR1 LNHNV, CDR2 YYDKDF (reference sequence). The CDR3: CATSRDDLTVNQPQHF. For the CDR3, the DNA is TGTGCCACCAGCAGAGATGATCTGACAGTAAATCAGCCCCAGCATTTT. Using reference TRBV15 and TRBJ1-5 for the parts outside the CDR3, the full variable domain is DAMVIQNPRYQVTQFGKPVTLSCSQTLNHNVMYWYQQKSSQAPKLLFHYYDKDFNNEADTPDNFQSRRPNTSFCFLDIRSPGLGDTAMYLCATSRDDLTVNQPQHFGDGTRLSIL.

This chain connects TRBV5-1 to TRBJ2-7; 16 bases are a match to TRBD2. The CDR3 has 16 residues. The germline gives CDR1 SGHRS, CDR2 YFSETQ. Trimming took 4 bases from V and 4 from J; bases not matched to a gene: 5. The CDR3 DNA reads TGCGCCAGCAGCATGGGGACTAGCGGGAGGGTTTACGAGCAGTACTTC. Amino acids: CASSMGTSGRVYEQYF.

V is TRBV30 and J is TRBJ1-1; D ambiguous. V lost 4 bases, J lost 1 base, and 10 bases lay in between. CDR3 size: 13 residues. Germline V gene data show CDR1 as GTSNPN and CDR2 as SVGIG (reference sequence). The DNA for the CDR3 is TGTGCCTGGAAAGAGGAAGGGAACACTGAAGCTTTCTTT. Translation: CAWKEEGNTEAFF.

The CDR3 is CASRRDGPTGELFF. In DNA, the CDR3 is TGTGCCAGTAGGCGGGACGGTCCGACCGGGGAGCTGTTTTTT. This sequence joins TRBV19 and TRBJ2-2; maybe TRBD2 (6 bases). V shed 6 bases and J shed 5 bases, with 13 bases lying between them. This CDR3 is 14 amino acids long. In germline, CDR1 is LNHDA, CDR2 SQIVND (reference sequence).

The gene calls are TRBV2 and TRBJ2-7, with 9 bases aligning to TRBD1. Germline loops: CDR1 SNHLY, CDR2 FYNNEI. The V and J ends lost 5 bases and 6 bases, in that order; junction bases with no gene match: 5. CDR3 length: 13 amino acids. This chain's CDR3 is CASSRDRVSEQYF. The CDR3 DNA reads TGTGCCAGCAGTCGGGACAGGGTATCCGAGCAGTACTTC.

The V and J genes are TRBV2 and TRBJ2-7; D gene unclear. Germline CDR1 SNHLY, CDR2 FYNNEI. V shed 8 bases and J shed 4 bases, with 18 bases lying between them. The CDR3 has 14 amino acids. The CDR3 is CASHRGALLYEQYF. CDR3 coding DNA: TGTGCCAGCCACCGCGGCGCTTTATTATACGAGCAGTACTTC.

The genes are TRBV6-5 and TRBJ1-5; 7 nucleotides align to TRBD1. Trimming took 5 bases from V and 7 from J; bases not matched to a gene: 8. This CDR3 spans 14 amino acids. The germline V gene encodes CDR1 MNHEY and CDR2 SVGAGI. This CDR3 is CASSTDRAGQPQHF. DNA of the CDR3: TGTGCCAGCAGTACCGACAGGGCGGGCCAGCCCCAGCATTTT.

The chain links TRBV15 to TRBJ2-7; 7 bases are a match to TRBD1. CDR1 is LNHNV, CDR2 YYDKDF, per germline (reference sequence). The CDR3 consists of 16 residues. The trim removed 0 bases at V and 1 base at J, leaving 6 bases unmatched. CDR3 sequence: CATSRDPGQLSYEQYF. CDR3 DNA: TGTGCCACCAGCAGAGATCCGGGACAGCTATCCTACGAGCAGTACTTC.